This T cell receptor beta chain was recovered during a study of cytomegalovirus exposure and HLA in healthy donors. Primers included in the PCR were 60 Vbeta and 13 Jbeta primers. TCRdb's table, derived via immunoSEQ multiplex PCR, lists solely in-frame clones and lacks some. This table lists 95,000 to 150,000 clones. Comments on this clone: Its specificity is unknown.

Whole-study findings and limits: Other equally common chains were less clonally expanded than HLA-associated TCR beta chains, a later analysis showed. A later analysis appeared to link common viral pathogens to several of the most significant clusters.

The CDR3 extends over 14 amino acids. In germline, CDR1 is SGHAT, CDR2 FQDESV (reference sequence). V trimming: 6 bases; J trimming: 7 bases; junction bases outside the gene matches: 10. Likely unrecorded immune exposures existed in these nominally healthy donors. The sequence was obtained from a man under 40 in good health and CMV-seronegative. The chain has TRBV11-1 and TRBJ2-7; TRBD2 aligns across 9 bases. The sample taken for sequencing was PBMCs. The CDR3 is CASSYSGRAVEQYF. The DNA for the CDR3 is TGTGCCAGCAGTTATAGCGGGAGAGCGGTAGAGCAGTACTTC.